These T cell receptor beta chains were read from a single sample in a study of T cell responses to AZD1222 COVID-19 vaccine. Sequenced by immunoSEQ multiplex PCR; TCRdb stores in-frame clones only, minus some. The sample has about 150,000 clones, roughly 88% seen once. This specimen consisted of peripheral blood, obtained on day 0 of MenACWY control vaccination. Receptors were obtained from an adult in good health. Each CDR3 is given without its conserved first and last residue.

v_call cdr3_aa
TRBV5-1 ASRRDRAEQY
TRBV15 ATSRSIVGANNQPQH
TRBV14 ASSQERGAQETQY
TRBV4-2 ASSQEDGRGHNEQF
TRBV7-3 ASSLSPGNTEAF
TRBV7-2 ASRVGYSGANVLT
TRBV6-4 ASSDDSITDTQY
TRBV30 AWNRATNEKLF
TRBV10-3 AISELGGGETQY
TRBV7-3 ASSLTSGEFGNEQF
TRBV10-3 AIIGVGGLPNTGELF
TRBV3-1/TRBV3-2 ASSLLGQPYNEQF
TRBV2 ASSVKQGGVYGYT
TRBV5-4 ASSYLGNTGELF
TRBV2 ASTVDSSLPQH
TRBV2 ASSRTSGQETQY
TRBV11-2 ASSQAPTGGNTIY
TRBV4-3 ASSQDPVAGGSDTQY
TRBV5-1 ASSLGRGSGAEEQY
TRBV9 ASSARGGGMPDTQY
TRBV29-1 SVGQPSGANVLT
TRBV15 ATSRGQETQY
TRBV5-1 ASYRGQGDTQY
TRBV15 ATRTNANPIYGYT
TRBV4-1 ASTYAGRKDSPLH
TRBV6-5 ASSYQGGALDGYT